This TCR beta chain emerged from a study of blood T cell repertoires in COVID-19. The overall study: COVID-19 samples from acute and convalescent phases originated in the United States, Italy and Spain. In each case, the material was cDNA or gDNA derived from T cells, B-cell-depleted T cells, or PBMCs.

Sequenced by immunoSEQ multiplex PCR; TCRdb stores in-frame clones only, minus some. The table includes approximately 47,000 clones, 90% detected once. The CDR3 spans 14 residues. V shed 3 bases and J shed 3 bases, with 11 bases lying between them. From germline, CDR1 is KGHDR and CDR2 SFDVKD. The receptor's source is a man aged 65-85 years with active COVID-19. The V and J genes are TRBV24-1 and TRBJ2-7; D is unresolved. The material sequenced was peripheral blood. Here the CDR3 DNA reads TGTGCCACCAGTGATCCCTCAACCGGCTACGAGCAGTACTTC. Its protein product is CATSDPSTGYEQYF.